This T cell receptor beta chain was recovered during a study of cytomegalovirus exposure and HLA in healthy donors. PCR was performed using 60 Vbeta and 13 Jbeta primers. Assay: immunoSEQ multiplex PCR; the TCRdb copy retains only in-frame clones and omits some. The table shows roughly 110,000 clones, with 80% to 85% occurring only once. The CDR3 is 11 amino acids. The sample was PBMCs. The chain has TRBV21-1 and TRBJ2-5; the table names TRBD1, a call not compared with the DNA. TRBV21-1 is a documented pseudogene. This receptor was obtained from a man aged 25 to 40 in good health and CMV-seropositive. The CDR3 bases are TGTGCCAGTTCGCCTCAGGAGACCCAGTACTTC. This sequence encodes CASSPQETQYF.